The 17 T cell receptor beta chains below come from one sample, sequenced in a study of CXCR3-negative and CXCR3-positive naive CD8 T cells (dated by TCRdb to the late 2010s). These TCRs are of unknown antigen specificity. The run used a NextSeq 550. The Human TCR Profiling Kit (MiLaboratory) was used to make UMI-labeled 5' RACE TRB cDNA libraries. TCRdb reprocessed the reads and lists each CDR3 protein sequence as a single entry, with no DNA. This sample's clone table shows around 150,000 distinct CDR3 sequences. The ten largest clones capture around 0.41% of the sample. What the study reported, not specific to this receptor: TRB CDR3s from CXCR3-positive naive cells showed higher hydrophobicity (lower Kidera factor 4), lower energy, and higher strength and volume indices than CXCR3-negative naive cells.

Specimen: naive CXCR3+ CD8+ T cells from blood. The intended sense of this specimen's cell subset or site label: CD45RO-CCR7+CD27+CD95- naive CD8+ T cells expressing CXCR3 (TNR3+). These receptor sequences come from a human donor in good health. Some clones in this sample may be carry-over from other donors' samples.

The CDR3 reads CASTHGLAGVLSYEQYF. This sequence joins TRBV28 and TRBJ2-7; TCRdb names TRBD2, which stays unverified in the absence of DNA. The CDR3 consists of 17 residues. CDR1 MDHEN and CDR2 SYDVKM come from the germline V gene.

This chain's CDR3 is CASSLGQGTTYEQYF. The chain links TRBV7-9 to TRBJ2-7; TCRdb lists TRBD1, though no DNA is available to test this call. From germline, CDR1 is SEHNR and CDR2 FQNEAQ (reference sequence). The CDR3 length is 15 residues. The full variable domain, in which reference TRBV7-9 and TRBJ2-7 provide the parts outside the CDR3, is DTGVSQNPRHKITKRGQNVTFRCDPISEHNRLYWYRQTLGQGPEFLTYFQNEAQLEKSRLLSDRFSAERPKGSFSTLEIQRTEQGDSAMYLCASSLGQGTTYEQYFGPGTRLTVT.

The rearrangement uses TRBV10-3 and TRBJ2-7. Per germline, CDR1 ENHRY and CDR2 SYGVKD. The CDR3 totals 13 residues. The CDR3 is CAISDVSSYEQYF.

The chain links TRBV9 to TRBJ2-7; TCRdb lists TRBD1, though no DNA is available to test this call. The CDR3 has 12 amino acids. Germline V gene data show CDR1 as SGDLS and CDR2 as YYNGEE. CDR3: CASSVVGGEQYF.

V is TRBV12-3 or TRBV12-4 and J is TRBJ2-1; with no DNA, the TCRdb D assignment of TRBD2 cannot be verified. The length of the CDR3 is 14 residues. The CDR3 loop reads CASSLWTRGNEQFF.

The chain recombines TRBV4-3 with TRBJ2-7. Looked up from germline, CDR1 is LGHNA and CDR2 is YSLEER. The CDR3 contains 14 residues. The CDR3 is CASSQGEQSYEQYF.

The V gene is TRBV6-5, the J gene TRBJ1-6; TCRdb calls TRBD1, which cannot be checked without DNA. This CDR3 comprises 16 residues. Germline loops: CDR1 MNHEY, CDR2 SVGAGI. The CDR3 region is CASSYFAGTEPGPLHF.

The rearrangement links TRBV6-5 to TRBJ1-5. Germline CDR1 MNHEY, CDR2 SVGAGI. The CDR3 consists of 15 residues. The CDR3 here is CASSYSTGRNQPQHF.

The rearrangement joins TRBV12-3 or TRBV12-4 to TRBJ2-7; absent DNA, TCRdb's TRBD1 call cannot be checked. The CDR3 sequence is 13 residues long. CDR3 residues: CASSLGGWYEQYF.

The chain joins TRBV7-9 to TRBJ2-7; without DNA, the TCRdb call of TRBD2 cannot be checked. The CDR3 is 15 amino acids. CDR1 and CDR2 from the germline V gene are SEHNR and FQNEAQ (reference sequence). The CDR3 loop reads CASSLSARGSYEQYF.

This rearrangement joins TRBV3-1 to TRBJ2-1; TCRdb's D gene call, TRBD2, goes unchecked for lack of DNA. The germline CDR1 and CDR2 sequences are LGHDT and YNNKEL (reference sequence). This CDR3 comprises 16 residues. This chain's CDR3 is CASSQDSGRAAAEQFF.

This chain connects TRBV9 to TRBJ2-2; the TRBD1 assignment by TCRdb is unverifiable without DNA. Germline CDR1 reads SGDLS; CDR2 reads YYNGEE. CDR3 length: 19 amino acids. CDR3 sequence: CASSDPGQKLRLNTVELFF.

The CDR3 region is CSVERTSGTINEQFF. The chain recombines TRBV29-1 with TRBJ2-1; TCRdb indicates TRBD2, and absent DNA this call remains unverified. This CDR3 is built from 15 residues. Germline CDR1 is SQVTM and CDR2 is ANQGSEA.

The J gene is TRBJ1-1, the V gene TRBV7-9; TCRdb's assignment of TRBD1 cannot be checked, as there is no DNA. This CDR3 is built from 15 residues. Germline V CDR1 and CDR2: SEHNR, FQNEAQ (reference sequence). This CDR3 is CASSPIGQGNTEAFF.

This chain uses TRBV12-5 with TRBJ2-1; lacking DNA, the TRBD1 call made by TCRdb goes unchecked. Germline loops: CDR1 LGHNT, CDR2 FRNRAP. The CDR3 spans 14 residues. This CDR3 is CASGTGTGYNEQFF.

V usage is TRBV12-3 or TRBV12-4 and J usage is TRBJ2-4; TCRdb selects TRBD2, and the lack of DNA leaves this call unchecked. This CDR3 comprises 13 residues. The CDR3 protein is CASSFGLENIQYF.

V usage is TRBV12-3 or TRBV12-4 and J usage is TRBJ1-2; the D call from TCRdb, TRBD1, cannot be confirmed without DNA. The CDR3 extends over 13 amino acids. CDR3 residues: CASSPTGGIGYTF.